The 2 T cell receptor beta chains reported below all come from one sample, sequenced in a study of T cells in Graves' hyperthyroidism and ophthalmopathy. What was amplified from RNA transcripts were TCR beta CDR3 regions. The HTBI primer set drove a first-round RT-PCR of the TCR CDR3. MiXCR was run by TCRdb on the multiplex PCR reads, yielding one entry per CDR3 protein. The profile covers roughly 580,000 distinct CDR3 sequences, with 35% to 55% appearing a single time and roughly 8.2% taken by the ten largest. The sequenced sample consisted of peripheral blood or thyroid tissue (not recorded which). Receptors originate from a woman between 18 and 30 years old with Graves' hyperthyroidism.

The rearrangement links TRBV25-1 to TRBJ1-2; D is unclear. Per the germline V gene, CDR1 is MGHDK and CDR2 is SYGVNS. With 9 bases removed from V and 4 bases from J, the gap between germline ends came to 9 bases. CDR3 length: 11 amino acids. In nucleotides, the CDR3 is TGTGCCAGGGCTGAACGCTATGGCTACACCTTC. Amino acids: CARAERYGYTF.

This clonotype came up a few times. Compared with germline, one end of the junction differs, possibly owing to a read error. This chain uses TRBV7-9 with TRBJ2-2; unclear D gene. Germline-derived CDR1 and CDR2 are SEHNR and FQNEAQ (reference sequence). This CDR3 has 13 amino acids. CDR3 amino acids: CASSHLNTGELFF. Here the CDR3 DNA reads TGCGCCAGCAGCCACCTGAACACCGGGGAGCTGTTTTTT.